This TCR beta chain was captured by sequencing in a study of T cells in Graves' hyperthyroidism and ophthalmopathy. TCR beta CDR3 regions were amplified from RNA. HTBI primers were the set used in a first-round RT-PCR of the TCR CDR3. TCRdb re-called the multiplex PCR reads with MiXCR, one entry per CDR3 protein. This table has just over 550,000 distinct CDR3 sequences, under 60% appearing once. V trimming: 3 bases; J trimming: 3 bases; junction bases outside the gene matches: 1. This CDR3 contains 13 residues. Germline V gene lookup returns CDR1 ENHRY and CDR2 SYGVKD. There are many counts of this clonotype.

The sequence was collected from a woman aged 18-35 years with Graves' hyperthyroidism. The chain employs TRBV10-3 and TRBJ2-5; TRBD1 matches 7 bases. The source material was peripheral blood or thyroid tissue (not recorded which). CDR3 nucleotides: TGTGCCATCAGTGAAGGACAGGAAGAGACCCAGTACTTC. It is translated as CAISEGQEETQYF.